This T cell receptor (beta chain) derives from a study of response to subunit inactivated influenza vaccine. Broader study findings: Authors suggested seasonal influenza vaccinations each recruit few new T cells.

J was trimmed by 1 base and V by 5 bases; bases with no gene match: 7. The CDR3 contains 17 residues. This clonotype has more than one count but fewer than ten. The target antigen is unknown. TCRdb called the RT-PCR reads again in MiXCR, with one record for every CDR3 protein. The sample lists about 150,000 distinct CDR3 sequences; 9.5% to 12% were seen once. The chain has TRBV12-3 or TRBV12-4 and TRBJ2-2, with 10 bases identical to TRBD2. The starting material was CD8+ T cells sorted from PBMCs, obtained about 23 months after vaccination. The TCR originated in a man in his fifties or sixties who received an inactivated influenza vaccine. In DNA, the CDR3 is TGTGCCAGCAGTCCACAAGTAGCGGGGGGGAACACCGGGGAGCTGTTTTTT. Protein: CASSPQVAGGNTGELFF.